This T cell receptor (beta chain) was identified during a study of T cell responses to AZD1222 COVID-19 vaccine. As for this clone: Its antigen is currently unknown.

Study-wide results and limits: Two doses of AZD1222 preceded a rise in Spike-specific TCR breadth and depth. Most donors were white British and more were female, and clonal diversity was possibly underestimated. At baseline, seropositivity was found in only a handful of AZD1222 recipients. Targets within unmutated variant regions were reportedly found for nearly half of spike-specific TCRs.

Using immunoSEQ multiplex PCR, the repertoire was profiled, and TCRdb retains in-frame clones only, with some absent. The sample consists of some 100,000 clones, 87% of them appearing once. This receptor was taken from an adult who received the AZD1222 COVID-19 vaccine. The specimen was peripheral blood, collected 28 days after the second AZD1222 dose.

CDR3 nucleotides: TGCGCCAGCAGCTTGGCCGCGGGAGAGACCCAGTACTTC. It encodes CASSLAAGETQYF. The gene calls are TRBV5-1 and TRBJ2-5, with D possibly TRBD2 on 5 matching bases. The CDR3 consists of 13 residues. V was pared by 0 bases and J by 4 bases, with 7 bases between. Germline values: CDR1 SGHRS, CDR2 YFSETQ.